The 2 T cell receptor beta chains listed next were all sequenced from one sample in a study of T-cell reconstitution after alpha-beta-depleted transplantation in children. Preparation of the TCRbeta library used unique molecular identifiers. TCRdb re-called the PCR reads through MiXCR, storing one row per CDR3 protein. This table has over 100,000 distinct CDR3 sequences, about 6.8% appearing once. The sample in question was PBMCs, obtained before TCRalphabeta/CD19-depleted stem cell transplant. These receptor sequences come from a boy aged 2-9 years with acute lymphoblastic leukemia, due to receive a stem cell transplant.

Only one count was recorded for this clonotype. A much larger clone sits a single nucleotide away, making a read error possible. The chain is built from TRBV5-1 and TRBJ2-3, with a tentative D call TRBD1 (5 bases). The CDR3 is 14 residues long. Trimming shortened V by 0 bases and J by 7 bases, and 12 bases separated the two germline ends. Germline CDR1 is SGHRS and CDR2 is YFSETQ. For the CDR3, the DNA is TGCGCCAGCAGCTTGGCCAGGGCGGAATATACGCAGTATTTT. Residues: CASSLARAEYTQYF.

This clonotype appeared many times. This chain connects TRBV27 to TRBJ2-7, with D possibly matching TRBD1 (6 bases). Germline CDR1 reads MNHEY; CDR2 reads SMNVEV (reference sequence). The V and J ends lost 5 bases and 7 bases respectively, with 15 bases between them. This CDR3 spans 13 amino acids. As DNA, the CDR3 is TGTGCCAGCAGTCCGGAGACAGGTCTTGAGCAGTACTTC. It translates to CASSPETGLEQYF.